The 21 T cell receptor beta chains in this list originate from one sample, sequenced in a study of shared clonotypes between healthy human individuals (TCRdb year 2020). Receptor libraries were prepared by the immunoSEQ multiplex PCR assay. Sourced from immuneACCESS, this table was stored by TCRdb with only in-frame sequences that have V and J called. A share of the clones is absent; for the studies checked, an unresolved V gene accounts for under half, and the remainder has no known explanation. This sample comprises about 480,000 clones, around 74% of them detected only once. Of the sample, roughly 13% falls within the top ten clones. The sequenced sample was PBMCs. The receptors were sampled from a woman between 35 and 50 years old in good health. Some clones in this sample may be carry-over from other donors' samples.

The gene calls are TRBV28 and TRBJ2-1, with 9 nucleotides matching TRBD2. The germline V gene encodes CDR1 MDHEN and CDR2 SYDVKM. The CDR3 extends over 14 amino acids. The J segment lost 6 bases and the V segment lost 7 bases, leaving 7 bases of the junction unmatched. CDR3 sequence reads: CASTLAGEGNEQFF. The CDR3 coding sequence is TGTGCCAGCACATTAGCGGGAGAGGGCAATGAGCAGTTCTTC.

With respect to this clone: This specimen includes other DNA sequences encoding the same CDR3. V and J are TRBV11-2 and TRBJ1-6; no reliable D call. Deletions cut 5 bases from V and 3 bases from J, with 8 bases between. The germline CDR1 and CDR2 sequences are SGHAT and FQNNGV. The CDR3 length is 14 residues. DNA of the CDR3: TGTGCCAGCAGCCCCGGGTTCTATAATTCACCCCTCCACTTT. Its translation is CASSPGFYNSPLHF. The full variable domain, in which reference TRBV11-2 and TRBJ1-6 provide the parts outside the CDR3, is EAGVAQSPRYKIIEKRQSVAFWCNPISGHATLYWYQQILGQGPKLLIQFQNNGVVDDSQLPKDRFSAERLKGVDSTLKIQPAKLEDSAVYLCASSPGFYNSPLHFGNGTRLTVT.

In nucleotides, the CDR3 is TGTGCCAGCAGTGAGGAGAGAGGGGAAAAACTGTTTTTT. This gives the protein CASSEERGEKLFF. The chain employs TRBV6-4 and TRBJ1-4; D is uncertain. CDR3 length: 13 residues. The germline CDR1 and CDR2 sequences are MRHNA and SNTAGT. Trimming removed 3 bases at V and 8 bases at J, with 10 bases between.

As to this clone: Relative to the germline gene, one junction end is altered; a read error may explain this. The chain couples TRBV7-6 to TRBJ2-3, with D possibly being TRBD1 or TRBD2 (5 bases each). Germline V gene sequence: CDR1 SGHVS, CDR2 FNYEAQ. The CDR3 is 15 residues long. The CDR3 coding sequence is TGTGCTAGCAGCCTGGGGACGGGGAGCACAGATACGCAGTATTTT. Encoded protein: CASSLGTGSTDTQYF.

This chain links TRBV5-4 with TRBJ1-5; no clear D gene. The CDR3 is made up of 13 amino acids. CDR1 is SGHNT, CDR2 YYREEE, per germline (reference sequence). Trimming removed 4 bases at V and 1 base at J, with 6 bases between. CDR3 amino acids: CASSPGSNQPQHF. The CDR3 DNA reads TGTGCCAGCAGCCCAGGAAGCAATCAGCCCCAGCATTTT.

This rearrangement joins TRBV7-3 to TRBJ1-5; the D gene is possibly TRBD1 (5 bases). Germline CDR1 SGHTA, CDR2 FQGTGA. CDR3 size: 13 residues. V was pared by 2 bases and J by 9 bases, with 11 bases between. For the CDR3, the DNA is TGTGCCAGCAGCTTAGAAGAAGGGGCGCCCCAGCATTTT. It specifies CASSLEEGAPQHF.

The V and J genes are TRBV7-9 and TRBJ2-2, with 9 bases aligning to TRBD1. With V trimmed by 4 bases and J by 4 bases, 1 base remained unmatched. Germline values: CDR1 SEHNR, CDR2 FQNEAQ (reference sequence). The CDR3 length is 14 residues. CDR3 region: CASSWGQGTGELFF. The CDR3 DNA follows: TGTGCCAGCAGCTGGGGACAGGGCACCGGGGAGCTGTTTTTT.

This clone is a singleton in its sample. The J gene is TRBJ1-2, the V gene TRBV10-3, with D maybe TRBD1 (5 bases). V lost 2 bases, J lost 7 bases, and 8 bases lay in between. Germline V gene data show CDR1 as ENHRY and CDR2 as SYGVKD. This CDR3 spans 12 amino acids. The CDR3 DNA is TGTGCCATCAGTGAGGTTCAGGGTGGCTACACCTTC. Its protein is CAISEVQGGYTF.

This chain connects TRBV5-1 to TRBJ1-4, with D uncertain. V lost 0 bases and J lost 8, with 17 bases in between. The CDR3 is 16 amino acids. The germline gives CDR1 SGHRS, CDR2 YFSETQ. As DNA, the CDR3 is TGCGCCAGCAGCTTGGGAACCAGATCGGCTGACGAAAAACTGTTTTTT. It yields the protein CASSLGTRSADEKLFF.

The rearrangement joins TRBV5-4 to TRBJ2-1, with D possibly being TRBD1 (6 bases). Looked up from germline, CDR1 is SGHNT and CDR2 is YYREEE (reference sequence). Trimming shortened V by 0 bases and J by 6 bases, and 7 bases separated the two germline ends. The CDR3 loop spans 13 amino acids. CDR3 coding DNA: TGTGCCAGCAGCTTGGACAGGGTCAATGAGCAGTTCTTC. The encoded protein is CASSLDRVNEQFF.

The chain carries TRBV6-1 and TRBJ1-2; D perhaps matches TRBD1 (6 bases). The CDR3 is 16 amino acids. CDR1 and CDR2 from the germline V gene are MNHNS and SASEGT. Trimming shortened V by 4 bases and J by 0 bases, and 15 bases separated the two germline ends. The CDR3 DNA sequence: TGTGCCAGCAGTGCTTTACCCGGGACAACTAACTATGGCTACACCTTC. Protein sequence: CASSALPGTTNYGYTF.

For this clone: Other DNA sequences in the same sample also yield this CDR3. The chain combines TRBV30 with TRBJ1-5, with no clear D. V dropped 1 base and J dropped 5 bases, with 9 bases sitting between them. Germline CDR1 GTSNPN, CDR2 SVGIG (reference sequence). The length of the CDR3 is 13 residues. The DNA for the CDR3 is TGTGCCTGGAGTGCGGGATCAGATCAGCCCCAGCATTTT. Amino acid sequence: CAWSAGSDQPQHF.

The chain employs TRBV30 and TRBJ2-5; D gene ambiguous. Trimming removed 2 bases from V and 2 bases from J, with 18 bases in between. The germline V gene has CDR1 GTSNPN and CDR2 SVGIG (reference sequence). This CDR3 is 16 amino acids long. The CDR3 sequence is CAWSSGPIRRQETQYF. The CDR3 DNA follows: TGTGCCTGGAGTTCCGGACCCATACGTCGGCAAGAGACCCAGTACTTC.

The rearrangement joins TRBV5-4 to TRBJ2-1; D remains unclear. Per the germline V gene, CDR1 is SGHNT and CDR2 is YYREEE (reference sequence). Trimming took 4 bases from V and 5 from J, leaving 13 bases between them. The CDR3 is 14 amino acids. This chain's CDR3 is CASSPWSSDNEQFF. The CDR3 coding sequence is TGTGCCAGCAGCCCCTGGAGTTCGGACAATGAGCAGTTCTTC. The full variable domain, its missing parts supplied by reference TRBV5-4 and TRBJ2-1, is ETGVTQSPTHLIKTRGQQVTLRCSSQSGHNTVSWYQQALGQGPQFIFQYYREEENGRGNFPPRFSGLQFPNYSSELNVNALELDDSALYLCASSPWSSDNEQFFGPGTRLTVL.

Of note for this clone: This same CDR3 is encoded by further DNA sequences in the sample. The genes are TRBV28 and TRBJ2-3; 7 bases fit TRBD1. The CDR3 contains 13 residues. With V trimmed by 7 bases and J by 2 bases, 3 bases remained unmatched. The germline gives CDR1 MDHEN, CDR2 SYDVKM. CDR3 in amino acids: CASTRGITDTQYF. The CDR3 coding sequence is TGTGCCAGCACCAGGGGGATCACAGATACGCAGTATTTT.

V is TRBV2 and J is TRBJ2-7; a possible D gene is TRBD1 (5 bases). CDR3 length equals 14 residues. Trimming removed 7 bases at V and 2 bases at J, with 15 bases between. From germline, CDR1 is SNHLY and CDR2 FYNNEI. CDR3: CASNPDTVPYEQYF. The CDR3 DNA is TGTGCCAGCAATCCGGACACCGTTCCCTACGAGCAGTACTTC.

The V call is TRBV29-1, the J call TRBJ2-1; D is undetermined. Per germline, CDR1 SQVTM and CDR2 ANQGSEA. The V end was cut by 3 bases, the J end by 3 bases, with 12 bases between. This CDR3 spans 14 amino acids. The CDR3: CSVDGSVYYNEQFF. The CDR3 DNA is TGCAGCGTTGACGGCAGCGTCTACTACAATGAGCAGTTCTTC.

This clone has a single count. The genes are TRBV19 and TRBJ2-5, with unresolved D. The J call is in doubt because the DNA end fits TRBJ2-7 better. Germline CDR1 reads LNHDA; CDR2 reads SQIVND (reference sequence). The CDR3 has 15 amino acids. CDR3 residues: CASSIDSSARYEQYF. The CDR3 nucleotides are TGTGCCAGTAGTATAGATTCTTCAGCTCGCTACGAGCAGTACTTC.

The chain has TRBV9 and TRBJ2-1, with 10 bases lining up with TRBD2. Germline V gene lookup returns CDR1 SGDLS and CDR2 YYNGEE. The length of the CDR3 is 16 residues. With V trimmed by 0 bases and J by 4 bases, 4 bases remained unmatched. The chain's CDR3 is CASSVEVSGRYNEQFF. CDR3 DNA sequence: TGTGCCAGCAGCGTAGAGGTTAGCGGGAGGTACAATGAGCAGTTCTTC.

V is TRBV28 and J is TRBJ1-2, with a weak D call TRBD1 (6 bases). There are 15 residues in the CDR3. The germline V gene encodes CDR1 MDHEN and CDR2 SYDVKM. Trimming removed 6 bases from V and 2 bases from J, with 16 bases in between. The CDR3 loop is CASRNQGHPNYGYTF. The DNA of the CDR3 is TGTGCCAGCAGAAATCAGGGGCATCCCAACTATGGCTACACCTTC.

This CDR3 is CASSQGEGTSGRDTQYF. DNA of the CDR3: TGCGCCAGCAGCCAAGGCGAGGGGACTAGCGGGAGAGATACGCAGTATTTT. The V gene is TRBV4-1, the J gene TRBJ2-3; 14 bases match TRBD2. J lost 5 bases, V lost 1 base, and 5 bases had no gene match. Germline V CDR1 and CDR2: MGHRA, YSYEKL. This CDR3 contains 17 residues.